This T cell receptor beta chain appears in the sequencing data of a study of blood T cells in healthy people across ages. Study conclusions and caveats: A conclusive naive versus antigen-experienced comparison was prevented by the unsorted PBMCs. Estimated diversity, derived from one million T cells, was regarded as an underestimate.

Trimming cost V 5 bases and J 5 bases, with 16 bases left between them. CDR1 and CDR2 from the germline V gene are SEHNR and FQNEAQ (reference sequence). The CDR3 has 15 residues. Alongside a J-beta primer mix, a sample-barcoded 5' primer served in a second PCR lasting roughly 7 to 11 cycles. The study obtained at least 3 million CDR3-containing paired-end reads from every sample. TCRdb re-analysed the 5' RACE reads in MiXCR, keeping a single row per CDR3 protein. The sample has around 600,000 distinct CDR3 sequences, around 48% seen once. This clonotype showed up just a few times. Its cognate antigen is unknown. A minimum of 7 million PBMCs was isolated per sample.

V is TRBV7-9 and J is TRBJ2-1, with D tentatively TRBD2 (5 bases). Sequenced: blood. This clonotype was obtained from a man older than 75 in good health. The CDR3 DNA reads as TGTGCCAGCAGCCCTACCGGAGGAGGACACAATGAGCAGTTCTTC. The encoded protein is CASSPTGGGHNEQFF.